Many counts were recorded for the clone carrying this T cell receptor beta chain. This sample is part of a study of T cells in Graves' hyperthyroidism and ophthalmopathy. RNA transcripts gave rise to amplified TCR beta CDR3 regions. A first-round RT-PCR of the TCR CDR3 used the HTBI primer set. MiXCR, applied by TCRdb to the multiplex PCR reads, yields one record per CDR3 protein. The sample comprises roughly 300,000 distinct CDR3 sequences, approximately 14% of which are singletons, and 20% to 25% rests with the top ten. The germline V gene encodes CDR1 SGHTA and CDR2 FQGTGA. CDR3 length equals 14 residues. Deletions cut 2 bases from V and 2 bases from J, with 10 bases between.

This receptor was taken from a woman aged 30 to 39 with Graves' hyperthyroidism. The sample comprised blood. The chain combines TRBV7-3 with TRBJ2-7; D possibly corresponds to TRBD1 (5 bases). This CDR3 reads CASSLGGHPYEQYF. DNA of the CDR3: TGTGCCAGCAGCTTAGGTGGACACCCCTACGAGCAGTACTTC.